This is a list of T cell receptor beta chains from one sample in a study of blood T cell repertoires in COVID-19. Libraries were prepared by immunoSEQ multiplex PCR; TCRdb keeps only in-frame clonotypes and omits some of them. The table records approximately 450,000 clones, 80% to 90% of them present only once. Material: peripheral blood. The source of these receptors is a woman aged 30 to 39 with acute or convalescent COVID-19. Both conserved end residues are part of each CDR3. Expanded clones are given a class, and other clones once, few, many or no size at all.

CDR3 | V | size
CATSRDLRTGERNTIYF | TRBV15 | .
CATDEGYEQYF | TRBV6-5 | .
CASSELPPVLSGQGKNIQYF | TRBV6-1 | .
CAIRGQAQETQYF | TRBV10-3 | .
CASSLISGGETQYF | TRBV7-9 | .
CASSLLAGAGSPLHF | TRBV28 | .
CARPGAGNTIYF | TRBV5-1 | .
CASSQGLRGGSNQPQHF | TRBV3-1/TRBV3-2 | once
CASSQAGAPLHF | TRBV7-9 | .
CASRTTGDTEAFF | TRBV6-6 | few
CASSRVRPVSTDTQYF | TRBV3-1/TRBV3-2 | .
CASSLTGQNNGQFF | TRBV7-9 | .
CASSSEPGQSGSEAFF | TRBV6-6 | once
CASSPDMIYGYTF | TRBV11-1 | .
CASSIEGRQETQYF | TRBV19 | .
CASSRDRGLQYEKLFF | TRBV19 | .
CASSQTIPGDSPLHF | TRBV4-1 | .
CASGNRQGSLNTEAFF | TRBV12-5 | .
CASSPTPLAGENEQFF | TRBV7-3 | .
CASSPQTGGQETQYF | TRBV18 | .
CASSQVAGLAGGLFF | TRBV4-1 | .
CASTREAIQETQYF | TRBV6-5 | once
CASSSGDRTSPLHF | TRBV7-9 | few
CASSSEERGGWEKETQYF | TRBV28 | .
CASSLGGTNKGETQYF | TRBV11-2 | once
CASRWTGGVDEQFF | TRBV5-1 | .
CASSVAGRPDTQYF | TRBV9 | .
CATSRESGVGSEQYF | TRBV15 | .
CASSARGAVRETQYF | TRBV27 | .
CASSPRSFDRVLDGYTF | TRBV9 | .
CASAGGQQETQYF | TRBV2 | .
CASCSTGNTEAFF | TRBV7-9 | once
CASSYRQNYGYTF | TRBV28 | .
CASRPLDRVSGELFF | TRBV6-5 | .
CASSPSSPREPYGYTF | TRBV18 | .
CASSLILELPLQGNEQFF | TRBV5-6 | .
CAWGGFSTDTQYF | TRBV30 | .
CASSQDGTANEKLFF | TRBV3-1/TRBV3-2 | .
CASGLFLGGRNNQPQHF | TRBV12-5 | .
CASGLVIAAGNQPQHF | TRBV12-5 | .
CASSSTSGRTDTQYF | TRBV28 | .
CASSQGQEVQPQHF | TRBV3-1/TRBV3-2 | .
CASSSEGRGSYNEQFF | TRBV27 | once
CASSSLPDFNTDTQYF | TRBV5-1 | .
CASSPSGTGLYEQYF | TRBV9 | .
CASSLETGWSGNTIYF | TRBV5-1 | few
CASSRRRQSNYGYTF | TRBV6-5 | .
CASFNSYEQYF | TRBV27 | .
CSASRRRNTEAFF | TRBV20-1 | .
CASSLFRGTSVYNEQFF | TRBV28 | .
CASSQVTGGRFF | TRBV4-1 | .
CASSLGSGGYNEQFF | TRBV5-5 | once
CASSRGSSVETQYF | TRBV6-5 | .